This entry lists 32 T cell receptor beta chains sequenced from one sample in a study of control samples from healthy donors and cancer patients. Generated by immunoSEQ multiplex PCR, the TCRdb table keeps only in-frame clones and is missing some. The data contain about 51,000 clones, roughly 90% of them singletons. What was sequenced was PBMCs. These receptors all stem from a man aged 40-49 years with colorectal cancer.

The genes are TRBV2 and TRBJ1-5; no definite D call. This CDR3 has 13 residues. Germline V gene data show CDR1 as SNHLY and CDR2 as FYNNEI. With 4 bases removed from V and 4 bases from J, the gap between germline ends came to 8 bases. The CDR3 loop reads CASSVGTNQPQHF. The CDR3 DNA reads TGTGCCAGCAGTGTTGGAACAAATCAGCCCCAGCATTTT. Supplemented by reference TRBV2 and TRBJ1-5, the full variable domain reads EPEVTQTPSHQVTQMGQEVILRCVPISNHLYFYWYRQILGQKVEFLVSFYNNEISEKSEIFDDQFSVERPDGSNFTLKIRSTKLEDSAMYFCASSVGTNQPQHFGDGTRLSIL.

The chain recombines TRBV5-4 with TRBJ2-7, with a tentative D call TRBD2 (5 bases). V dropped 9 bases and J dropped 0 bases, with 13 bases sitting between them. The V gene's germline CDR1 is SGHNT and CDR2 YYREEE (reference sequence). The CDR3 covers 13 residues. The CDR3 spells CATHGDSSYEQYF. The CDR3 nucleotides read TGTGCCACCCACGGGGATTCCTCCTACGAGCAGTACTTC. Combining the CDR3 with reference TRBV5-4 and TRBJ2-7 gives the whole variable domain ETGVTQSPTHLIKTRGQQVTLRCSSQSGHNTVSWYQQALGQGPQFIFQYYREEENGRGNFPPRFSGLQFPNYSSELNVNALELDDSALYLCATHGDSSYEQYFGPGTRLTVT.

DNA for the CDR3: TGCAGCGTTGAATGGGCCGGGGAGCTGTTTTTT. This sequence encodes CSVEWAGELFF. J is TRBJ2-2 and V is TRBV29-1; D unresolved. Between the trimmed V and J ends, which lost 2 bases and 6 bases, there was a span of 4 bases. Germline V gives CDR1 SQVTM, CDR2 ANQGSEA. This CDR3 contains 11 residues.

The rearrangement joins TRBV5-1 to TRBJ2-3, with a tentative D call TRBD1 (6 bases). Germline values: CDR1 SGHRS, CDR2 YFSETQ. The CDR3 sequence is 17 residues long. The V end lost 0 bases, the J end lost 0 bases, and 14 bases lay between the germline ends. The CDR3 DNA is TGCGCCAGCAGCTTGGCCGTCCCCGACAGGAGCACAGATACGCAGTATTTT. Translation gives CASSLAVPDRSTDTQYF.

The CDR3, as DNA: TGTGCCAGCAGTGGCCAGACCAATGAGCAGTTCTTC. It specifies CASSGQTNEQFF. This rearrangement joins TRBV25-1 to TRBJ2-1, with D unclear. Germline V gene sequence: CDR1 MGHDK, CDR2 SYGVNS. V gave up 4 bases and J gave up 6 bases, with 7 bases separating them. The CDR3 sequence is 12 residues long.

The J gene is TRBJ2-7, the V gene TRBV7-9, with a possible D match to TRBD1 (6 bases). This CDR3 has 15 residues. V gave up 4 bases and J gave up 5 bases, with 18 bases separating them. The germline V gene has CDR1 SEHNR and CDR2 FQNEAQ (reference sequence). In nucleotides, the CDR3 is TGTGCCAGCAGCTCCACCAACAGGGTCTCGGACGAGCAGTACTTC. It codes for CASSSTNRVSDEQYF.

The chain links TRBV7-2 to TRBJ1-3; D is possibly TRBD1 (5 bases). Between the trimmed V and J ends, which lost 7 bases and 0 bases, there was a span of 13 bases. The CDR3 is 15 residues long. The V gene's germline CDR1 is SGHTA and CDR2 FQGNSA. The CDR3 DNA reads as TGTGCCAGCAACCTAGGGACTGGCTCTGGAAACACCATATATTTT. The encoded protein is CASNLGTGSGNTIYF.

The V and J genes are TRBV6-2 or TRBV6-3 and TRBJ1-5, with 7 bases aligning to TRBD1. The CDR3 has 15 residues. Per the germline V gene, CDR1 is MNHEY and CDR2 is SVGEGT. V lost 6 bases, J lost 6 bases, and 11 bases stayed unmatched. The CDR3 is CASRPLRGGLQPQHF. The CDR3 DNA is TGTGCCAGCAGACCTTTAAGAGGGGGCCTTCAGCCCCAGCATTTT.

This chain links TRBV27 with TRBJ1-2, with a tentative D call TRBD1 (6 bases). CDR1 and CDR2 from the germline V gene are MNHEY and SMNVEV (reference sequence). Between the trimmed V and J ends, which lost 5 bases and 4 bases, there was a span of 14 bases. The CDR3 runs to 14 residues. The CDR3 sequence is CASSPLGGSYGYTF. DNA for the CDR3: TGTGCCAGCAGTCCCCTCGGGGGCTCCTATGGCTACACCTTC.

The V gene is TRBV5-1, the J gene TRBJ2-1; maybe TRBD1 (7 bases). Trimming cost V 0 bases and J 8 bases, with 18 bases left between them. The germline V gene encodes CDR1 SGHRS and CDR2 YFSETQ. This CDR3 contains 16 residues. The CDR3 protein is CASSLAGQGGWDEQFF. In nucleotides, the CDR3 is TGCGCCAGCAGCTTGGCGGGCCAGGGGGGTTGGGATGAGCAGTTCTTC.

The rearrangement uses TRBV6-2 or TRBV6-3 and TRBJ1-2; D ambiguous. The CDR3 sequence is 12 residues long. Germline CDR1 is MNHEY and CDR2 is SVGEGT. The germline V and J ends were trimmed by 5 bases and 4 bases, with 8 bases remaining between them. The CDR3 sequence: CASSPLSYGYTF. DNA for the CDR3: TGTGCCAGCAGTCCCCTTAGCTATGGCTACACCTTC.

The rearrangement uses TRBV19 and TRBJ1-2; no clear D gene. V was pared by 1 base and J by 7 bases, with 16 bases between. Germline V gene sequence: CDR1 LNHDA, CDR2 SQIVND (reference sequence). CDR3 length: 15 residues. The CDR3 DNA follows: TGTGCCAGTAGTATAGTACAGACACAAACGAGTGGCTACACCTTC. It yields the protein CASSIVQTQTSGYTF.

This chain uses TRBV30 with TRBJ2-1; D remains unclear. The CDR3 covers 13 residues. Between the trimmed V and J ends, which lost 7 bases and 7 bases, there was a span of 17 bases. The germline CDR1 and CDR2 sequences are GTSNPN and SVGIG (reference sequence). For the CDR3, the DNA is TGTGCCTCCGTTGGACCTACTGGGAATGAGCAGTTCTTC. It translates to CASVGPTGNEQFF. The whole variable domain, remainder taken from reference TRBV30 and TRBJ2-1, is SQTIHQWPATLVQPVGSPLSLECTVEGTSNPNLYWYRQAAGRGLQLLFYSVGIGQISSEVPQNLSASRPQDRQFILSSKKLLLSDSGFYLCASVGPTGNEQFFGPGTRLTVL.

The chain is built from TRBV11-3 and TRBJ2-2; unclear D gene. V was shortened by 5 bases and J by 5 bases, with 18 bases between the two germline ends. From germline, CDR1 is SGHNT and CDR2 YENEEA. The length of the CDR3 is 16 residues. The CDR3 nucleotides read TGTGCCAGCAGCAGACTGGCGCCACAAGGGACCGGGGAGCTGTTTTTT. This gives the protein CASSRLAPQGTGELFF.

The chain links TRBV24-1 to TRBJ2-7; TRBD1 is a possible D gene (8 bases). This CDR3 has 16 residues. CDR1 is KGHDR and CDR2 is SFDVKD in the germline V gene. With 3 bases removed from V and 4 bases from J, the gap between germline ends came to 18 bases. The CDR3 sequence: CATSDEITGGVYEQYF. Here the CDR3 DNA reads TGTGCCACCAGTGATGAGATCACAGGGGGGGTATACGAGCAGTACTTC.

The chain employs TRBV9 and TRBJ2-2; a weak D match, TRBD2 (6 bases). Between the trimmed V and J ends, which lost 1 base and 3 bases, there was a span of 10 bases. The CDR3 extends over 15 amino acids. Germline CDR1 SGDLS, CDR2 YYNGEE. As DNA, the CDR3 is TGTGCCAGCAGCGTACTAGGACTACACACCGGGGAGCTGTTTTTT. Translated, it gives CASSVLGLHTGELFF.

V usage is TRBV7-8 and J usage is TRBJ1-6; D possibly corresponds to TRBD1 (6 bases). Germline V gene lookup returns CDR1 SGHVS and CDR2 FQNEAQ. V lost 1 base and J 9 bases, leaving 10 bases between the germline ends. This CDR3 comprises 14 residues. CDR3 protein: CASSLGQDSSPLHF. DNA for the CDR3: TGTGCCAGCAGCTTAGGGCAGGACAGTTCACCCCTCCACTTT.

The chain is built from TRBV4-1 and TRBJ2-7, with TRBD2 identical over 11 bases. Trimming cost V 1 base and J 7 bases; bases outside gene matches: 9. The CDR3 length is 16 residues. Germline V gene sequence: CDR1 MGHRA, CDR2 YSYEKL. In DNA form, the CDR3 reads TGCGCCAGCAGCCAAGTGGGGGGACTAGCGGTTTTGGAGCAGTACTTC. This codes for CASSQVGGLAVLEQYF.

The chain couples TRBV15 to TRBJ2-2; no clear D gene. V was pared by 1 base and J by 4 bases, with 7 bases between. The germline V gene encodes CDR1 LNHNV and CDR2 YYDKDF (reference sequence). The CDR3 totals 14 residues. The CDR3 DNA sequence: TGTGCCACCAGCAGAGTTCTTGGCACCGGGGAGCTGTTTTTT. Protein product: CATSRVLGTGELFF.

This chain connects TRBV9 to TRBJ1-3; D remains ambiguous. CDR3 size: 15 residues. Trimming removed 0 bases from V and 0 bases from J, with 7 bases in between. The V gene's germline CDR1 is SGDLS and CDR2 YYNGEE. For the CDR3, the DNA is TGTGCCAGCAGCGTAGGTGTCTTCTCTGGAAACACCATATATTTT. It codes for CASSVGVFSGNTIYF.

The chain links TRBV11-2 to TRBJ2-5; the D is unclear. The CDR3 covers 13 residues. V was trimmed by 5 bases and J by 2 bases, leaving 9 bases between them. Germline V gene data show CDR1 as SGHAT and CDR2 as FQNNGV. DNA for the CDR3: TGTGCCAGCAGCCGAGTTAGGCAAGAGACCCAGTACTTC. This encodes CASSRVRQETQYF. The full variable domain, completed using reference TRBV11-2 and TRBJ2-5, is EAGVAQSPRYKIIEKRQSVAFWCNPISGHATLYWYQQILGQGPKLLIQFQNNGVVDDSQLPKDRFSAERLKGVDSTLKIQPAKLEDSAVYLCASSRVRQETQYFGPGTRLLVL.

The chain has TRBV12-3 or TRBV12-4 and TRBJ2-7, with D perhaps assigned TRBD1 or TRBD2 (5 bases each). Trimming stripped 7 bases from V and 1 base from J, with 8 bases between. The CDR3 spans 12 residues. The CDR3 region has the DNA TGTGCCAGCAAGGGACGGTCCTACGAGCAGTACTTC. It yields the protein CASKGRSYEQYF.

This sequence joins TRBV29-1 and TRBJ1-5; 10 bases fit TRBD1. The junction had 5 bases not matched to a gene; V was cut back by 6 bases and J by 3 bases. CDR1 is SQVTM, CDR2 ANQGSEA, per germline. This CDR3 contains 14 residues. DNA of the CDR3: TGCAGCGTACGGACAGGGGGAGTCAATCAGCCCCAGCATTTT. This gives the protein CSVRTGGVNQPQHF.

The chain is built from TRBV30 and TRBJ1-2, with a tentative D call TRBD1 (5 bases). The CDR3 is 11 residues long. Trimming removed 5 bases from V and 7 bases from J, with 11 bases in between. Looked up from germline, CDR1 is GTSNPN and CDR2 is SVGIG (reference sequence). This chain's CDR3 is CAWGAGGGYTF. The DNA of the CDR3 is TGTGCCTGGGGGGCTGGCGGTGGCTACACCTTC.

CDR3 region: CASSPDRESTGELFF. The CDR3 coding sequence is TGTGCCAGCAGCCCGGACAGGGAGAGCACCGGGGAGCTGTTTTTT. The J gene is TRBJ2-2, the V gene TRBV28; 8 nucleotides agree with TRBD1. The CDR3 spans 15 residues. The junction had 7 bases not matched to a gene; V was cut back by 6 bases and J by 4 bases. CDR1 and CDR2 (germline): MDHEN, SYDVKM.

The V and J genes are TRBV30 and TRBJ2-7; D unresolved. Trimming stripped 1 base from V and 6 bases from J, with 13 bases between. Germline CDR1 is GTSNPN and CDR2 is SVGIG (reference sequence). This CDR3 spans 13 amino acids. The CDR3, as DNA: TGTGCCTGGAGTGGCCTTGGAACCAGCGAGCAGTACTTC. Its translation: CAWSGLGTSEQYF.

The gene calls are TRBV6-5 and TRBJ1-5, with a possible D match to TRBD1 (6 bases). This CDR3 has 15 amino acids. Germline CDR1 and CDR2: MNHEY and SVGAGI. V shed 0 bases and J shed 7 bases, with 13 bases lying between them. CDR3 bases: TGTGCCAGCAGTTACTCGAGTAACGGGGGCCAGCCCCAGCATTTT. Its translation is CASSYSSNGGQPQHF.

The V call is TRBV4-1, the J call TRBJ2-2; TRBD2 matches 16 bases. CDR1 MGHRA and CDR2 YSYEKL come from the germline V gene. The V gene end was trimmed by 5 bases and the J gene end by 8 bases; junction bases not matched to a gene: 5. The length of the CDR3 is 16 residues. The CDR3 sequence is CASSVGLAGGYGELFF. The CDR3 coding sequence is TGCGCCAGCAGCGTGGGACTAGCGGGAGGGTATGGGGAGCTGTTTTTT.

The chain employs TRBV6-2 or TRBV6-3 and TRBJ2-1, with 8 bases identical to TRBD2. Germline CDR1 and CDR2: MNHEY and SVGEGT. This CDR3 comprises 17 residues. V shed 0 bases and J 0 bases; nucleotides not matched to a gene: 4. The CDR3, as DNA: TGTGCCAGCAGTTACTCGATGCGGGAGGACTCCTACAATGAGCAGTTCTTC. This codes for CASSYSMREDSYNEQFF.

The DNA of the CDR3 is TGTGCCAGCAGTACCGGACAGGGCCCTGGAAACACCATATATTTT. Translated: CASSTGQGPGNTIYF. The chain uses TRBV25-1 and TRBJ1-3; 8 bases map to TRBD1. Germline-derived CDR1 and CDR2 are MGHDK and SYGVNS. The CDR3 runs to 15 residues. J was trimmed by 2 bases and V by 5 bases; bases with no gene match: 5.

This sequence joins TRBV12-5 and TRBJ2-6; no clear D gene. From germline, CDR1 is LGHNT and CDR2 FRNRAP. This CDR3 spans 15 amino acids. V was clipped by 6 bases and J by 0 bases, with 9 bases between them. CDR3: CASGPSNSGANVLTF. CDR3 in DNA: TGTGCTAGTGGACCCAGTAACTCTGGGGCCAACGTCCTGACTTTC.

This clone was found once. The chain has TRBV5-6 and TRBJ2-7; 9 nucleotides align to TRBD1. Trimming cost V 4 bases and J 7 bases; bases outside gene matches: 12. Germline values: CDR1 SGHDT, CDR2 YYEEEE. The CDR3 length is 15 residues. CDR3 DNA: TGTGCCAGCAGCCCTGCGCGGGACAGGGTGGGGGAGCAGTACTTC. Amino acids: CASSPARDRVGEQYF. Full variable domain (rest looked up from reference TRBV5-6 and TRBJ2-7): DAGVTQSPTHLIKTRGQQVTLRCSPKSGHDTVSWYQQALGQGPQFIFQYYEEEERQRGNFPDRFSGHQFPNYSSELNVNALLLGDSALYLCASSPARDRVGEQYFGPGTRLTVT.